This is a list of T cell receptor beta chains from one sample in a study of shared clonotypes between healthy human individuals. Here immunoSEQ multiplex PCR was the method, and the copy in TCRdb shows in-frame clones only, minus some. Here the sample spans roughly 2.4 million clones, nearly 97% being singletons. Sequenced material: naive CD4+ T cells sorted from blood. The receptor source for this set is a man between 18 and 35 years old in good health. CDR3s include the opening cysteine and the closing phenylalanine or tryptophan.

CDR3	V	J
CASSLYQETQYF	TRBV27	TRBJ2-5
CASRRTLLTEAFF	TRBV2	TRBJ1-1
CASSPGLHNEQFF	TRBV7-9	TRBJ2-1
CASTPSGGRKYF	TRBV28	TRBJ2-5
CASSFKGGTTDTQYF	TRBV11-2	TRBJ2-3
CASSQGTGGPSTDTQYF	TRBV4-3	TRBJ2-3
CASSDRAGGPGEQYF	TRBV6-4	TRBJ2-7
CASGLGQEPRDTQYF	TRBV12-5	TRBJ2-3
CASSPGTGATDTQYF	TRBV7-3	TRBJ2-3
CASSLVSGSEGYTF	TRBV7-6	TRBJ1-2
CASSSQTNTGELFF	TRBV7-9	TRBJ2-2
CASRVEGQYNSPLHF	TRBV5-4	TRBJ1-6
CASSRDGFSYEQYF	TRBV6-5	TRBJ2-7
CASSMTRGGYTF	TRBV6-5	TRBJ1-2
CAISGSGKDSPLHF	TRBV10-3	TRBJ1-6
CASSFRETQYF	TRBV7-9	TRBJ2-5
CASSMGESSYNEQFF	TRBV19	TRBJ2-1
CASSPPPLRTGELFF	TRBV7-2	TRBJ2-2
CASTPGQGSYEQYF	TRBV25-1	TRBJ2-7
CASSLAPTRNTGELFF	TRBV7-7	TRBJ2-2
CASSPLPTMGETQYF	TRBV18	TRBJ2-5
CASSPGRGGNQPQHF	TRBV7-9	TRBJ1-5
CASSESKRGEQYF	TRBV10-1	TRBJ2-7
CASSLGIRALANYGYTF	TRBV7-2	TRBJ1-2
CATEKGGNTGELFF	TRBV10-3	TRBJ2-2
CASSFLTLEILRSGRLNAEAFF	TRBV5-1	TRBJ1-1
CASVGQAGTEAFF	TRBV7-6	TRBJ1-1
CASKTGGADTQYF	TRBV6-5	TRBJ2-3
CASRASLSGYEQYF	TRBV6-1	TRBJ2-7
CASKLSGGTYNEQFF	TRBV7-2	TRBJ2-1
CAWSGSSGKGETQYF	TRBV30	TRBJ2-5
CASGSDRDYSGNTIYF	TRBV12-5	TRBJ1-3
CASSFRTGYGTEAFF	TRBV9	TRBJ1-1
CASSVGGGPGELFF	TRBV9	TRBJ2-2
CASSYRSGEKLFF	TRBV27	TRBJ1-4
CAISEYIYEQYF	TRBV10-3	TRBJ2-7
CASSLRMDTEAFF	TRBV7-3	TRBJ1-1
CASSARSGGSSTDTQYF	TRBV11-3	TRBJ2-3
CAWSKLAGGPYEQYF	TRBV30	TRBJ2-7
CASSQPRGGTEAFF	TRBV4-1	TRBJ1-1
CASSYRGGRVDSPLHF	TRBV5-1	TRBJ1-6
CASGLVPNIGEQYF	TRBV2	TRBJ2-7
CASSAASGRAKTQYF	TRBV6-4	TRBJ2-5
CASSLGGSVYNEQFF	TRBV2	TRBJ2-1
CASSLVASGGISYEQYF	TRBV7-6	TRBJ2-7
CASSLSGGANNEQFF	TRBV2	TRBJ2-1
CASSRGPYNEQFF	TRBV10-1	TRBJ2-1
CASSGGPTQRNEQFF	TRBV9	TRBJ2-1
CASSQTGGGTGELFF	TRBV11-2	TRBJ2-2
CASSSSTTGEQYF	TRBV4-1	TRBJ2-7
CASSRNRGRDEQYF	TRBV6-5	TRBJ2-7
CASSSSGGLGQSNQPQHF	TRBV7-9	TRBJ1-5